A single sample gave rise to the 26 T cell receptor beta chains below, sequenced in a study of Graves' ophthalmopathy and Graves' hyperthyroidism. As the template, RNA transcripts were used to amplify TCR beta CDR3 regions. RT-PCR was first run with HTBI primers, then multiplex PCR in a second round. TCRdb re-analysed the multiplex PCR reads in MiXCR, keeping a single row per CDR3 protein. Seen here are roughly 1.1 million distinct CDR3 sequences, roughly 35% observed once, and the top ten hold around 10%. The sample taken for sequencing was peripheral blood or thyroid tissue (not recorded which). These receptors came from an adult man with Graves' hyperthyroidism.

The chain combines TRBV30 with TRBJ1-2; D is uncertain. The CDR3 runs 12 residues. The germline V gene has CDR1 GTSNPN and CDR2 SVGIG (reference sequence). The CDR3 nucleotides read TGTGCGACGGGCAGAAGCTACTATGGCTACACCTTC. It specifies CATGRSYYGYTF. The full variable domain, rest sourced from reference TRBV30 and TRBJ1-2, is SQTIHQWPATLVQPVGSPLSLECTVEGTSNPNLYWYRQAAGRGLQLLFYSVGIGQISSEVPQNLSASRPQDRQFILSSKKLLLSDSGFYLCATGRSYYGYTFGSGTRLTVV.

This clonotype was picked up a small number of times. This chain links TRBV13 with TRBJ1-1; D unresolved. CDR1 is PRHDT and CDR2 is FYEKMQ in the germline V gene (reference sequence). The CDR3 covers 13 residues. V was pared by 7 bases and J by 9 bases, with 18 bases between. As DNA, the CDR3 is TGTGCCAGCACCCAAACCGGGAGGACGAAAGCTTTCTTT. Translating gives CASTQTGRTKAFF. Full variable domain (rest looked up from reference TRBV13 and TRBJ1-1): AAGVIQSPRHLIKEKRETATLKCYPIPRHDTVYWYQQGPGQDPQFLISFYEKMQSDKGSIPDRFSAQQFSDYHSELNMSSLELGDSALYFCASTQTGRTKAFFGQGTRLTVV.

This clonotype was counted many times. This chain joins TRBV14 and TRBJ1-2, with TRBD1 as a possible D gene (6 bases). Per germline, CDR1 SGHDN and CDR2 FVKESK. V dropped 0 bases and J dropped 3 bases, with 11 bases sitting between them. This CDR3 has 15 residues. The CDR3 nucleotides read TGTGCCAGCAGCCAAGAACCGGGGGCCCACTATGGCTACACCTTC. Its translation: CASSQEPGAHYGYTF.

The chain uses TRBV10-3 and TRBJ1-5, with TRBD1 matching over 8 bases. Germline V lookup: CDR1 ENHRY, CDR2 SYGVKD. The CDR3 sequence is 16 residues long. The trim removed 1 base at V and 6 bases at J, leaving 8 bases unmatched. The CDR3 DNA follows: TGTGCCATCAGTGAGTTCGAGACAGGGGAGGCTCAGCCCCAGCATTTT. It is translated as CAISEFETGEAQPQHF.

This clonotype was counted a few times. The chain employs TRBV2 and TRBJ2-7; 13 bases are a match to TRBD2. CDR3 size: 17 residues. J gave up 6 bases and V 7 bases, and 15 bases lay outside the gene matches. Germline CDR1 is SNHLY and CDR2 is FYNNEI. The CDR3 coding sequence is TGTGCCAGCACGATAACTAGCGGGGGGGCCTGGGGCTCCGAGCAGTACTTC. Amino acid sequence: CASTITSGGAWGSEQYF.

This clonotype was seen only a few times. No conserved phenylalanine or tryptophan ends this CDR3, so it is likely a read error. Because the CDR3's place on the DNA is in doubt, the DNA is left out and the CDR3 is given as listed by TCRdb. V is TRBV11-2 and J is TRBJ2-6; the D call in the table, TRBD1, was not verified against the DNA. Germline assignment: CDR1 SGHAT and CDR2 FQNNGV. The CDR3 numbers 8 amino acids, ends counted. The CDR3 sequence: CASSTPGQ.

This clonotype appeared a few times. The J gene is TRBJ1-1, the V gene TRBV10-2, with D possibly being TRBD1 (5 bases). The germline V gene encodes CDR1 WSHSY and CDR2 SAAADI. Trimming removed 2 bases at V and 5 bases at J, with 12 bases between. The CDR3 runs to 14 residues. CDR3 DNA sequence: TGCGCCAGCAGTGAGCGGGGAGGGGATACTGAAGCTTTCTTT. Protein: CASSERGGDTEAFF.

Here the CDR3 DNA reads TGTGCCAGCGGCGGGGGGACCGGGGGGCCCCAGCATTTT. Translation gives CASGGGTGGPQHF. This chain uses TRBV10-3 with TRBJ1-5, with D possibly matching TRBD1 (5 bases). The germline V gene has CDR1 ENHRY and CDR2 SYGVKD. This CDR3 has 13 residues. Trimming stripped 10 bases from V and 9 bases from J, with 19 bases between.

The V call is TRBV4-3, the J call TRBJ2-2; no clear D. The V end was cut by 0 bases, the J end by 1 base, with 12 bases between. The CDR3 spans 17 residues. Germline V gene lookup returns CDR1 LGHNA and CDR2 YSLEER. The CDR3 sequence is CASSQDWLRVNTGELFF. The CDR3 DNA reads as TGCGCCAGCAGCCAAGATTGGCTTCGTGTGAACACCGGGGAGCTGTTTTTT.

A few counts support this clonotype. The chain links TRBV7-8 to TRBJ2-5; 10 positions match TRBD2. The closer fit of TRBJ2-1 to the DNA end suggests the J call may be wrong. The CDR3 runs 14 residues. The germline CDR1 and CDR2 sequences are SGHVS and FQNEAQ. The DNA for the CDR3 is TGTGCCAGCAGCTACAGCGGGAGGGGCAATGAGCAGTTCTTC. Protein: CASSYSGRGNEQFF.

The chain employs TRBV30 and TRBJ1-4; tentatively, D is TRBD1 (5 bases). V lost 4 bases, J lost 7 bases, and 10 bases lay in between. CDR1 is GTSNPN, CDR2 SVGIG, per germline (reference sequence). The CDR3 consists of 12 residues. The CDR3 region has the DNA TGTGCCTGGAATTCAGGGTCTGAAAAACTGTTTTTT. Residues: CAWNSGSEKLFF. The complete variable domain, with remaining parts taken from reference TRBV30 and TRBJ1-4, reads SQTIHQWPATLVQPVGSPLSLECTVEGTSNPNLYWYRQAAGRGLQLLFYSVGIGQISSEVPQNLSASRPQDRQFILSSKKLLLSDSGFYLCAWNSGSEKLFFGSGTQLSVL.

A few counts support this clonotype. The CDR3 sequence: CASRLGYEQYF. Here the CDR3 DNA reads TGTGCCAGCCGGTTAGGGTACGAGCAGTACTTC. The chain combines TRBV27 with TRBJ2-7; D unresolved. CDR3 length: 11 amino acids. Germline V gene sequence: CDR1 MNHEY, CDR2 SMNVEV (reference sequence). Between the trimmed V and J ends, which lost 8 bases and 4 bases, there was a span of 9 bases.

This clonotype is a singleton in its sample. The CDR3 nucleotides read TGTGCCAGCAGCTCCACGACTAGCGGGGGAGGGGATGAGCAGTTCTTC. This translates into CASSSTTSGGGDEQFF. The rearrangement uses TRBV7-2 and TRBJ2-7; 12 nucleotides line up with TRBD2. The end of the DNA fits TRBJ2-1 better, so the J call may be wrong. This CDR3 has 16 residues. CDR1 is SGHTA, CDR2 FQGNSA, per germline.

A word on this clonotype: One base away lies a much larger clone, so this may be a sequencing read error. The chain uses TRBV9 and TRBJ2-2; TRBD2 matches 9 bases. CDR3 length: 18 amino acids. In germline, CDR1 is SGDLS, CDR2 YYNGEE. For the CDR3, the DNA is TGTGCCAGCAGCGTAACGACTAGCGGATATACGAACACCGGGGGGCTGTTTTTT. Encoded protein: CASSVTTSGYTNTGGLFF.

Concerning this clonotype itself: This could be a read error, since a much larger clone is one nucleotide away. The chain links TRBV12-3 or TRBV12-4 to TRBJ1-2; TRBD1 is a possible D gene (6 bases). The length of the CDR3 is 13 residues. CDR3: CASSLVRGSGCTF. The CDR3, as DNA: TGTGCCAGCAGTTTAGTGAGGGGGAGCGGCTGCACCTTC.

This clonotype turned up a few times. Compared with germline, one end of the junction differs, possibly owing to a read error. The chain's CDR3 is CAGSTGLVVETQHF. CDR3 DNA sequence: TGTGCCGGATCAACCGGACTAGTGGTAGAGACCCAGCACTTC. This chain links TRBV10-3 with TRBJ2-5, with TRBD2 matching 7 bases. CDR1 ENHRY and CDR2 SYGVKD come from the germline V gene. The CDR3 totals 14 residues.

There are a few counts of this clonotype. This rearrangement joins TRBV29-1 to TRBJ2-5; D remains unclear. CDR3 length equals 11 residues. Trimming stripped 7 bases from V and 5 bases from J, with 11 bases between. Looked up from germline, CDR1 is SQVTM and CDR2 is ANQGSEA. The CDR3 DNA follows: TGCAGCGCCCGAAGGCGGGAGACCCAGTACTTC. Protein sequence: CSARRRETQYF.

This clonotype was detected many times. The chain employs TRBV9 and TRBJ1-2, with 10 bases that match TRBD1. This CDR3 spans 16 amino acids. Germline V gives CDR1 SGDLS, CDR2 YYNGEE. J lost 3 bases, V lost 0 bases, and 5 bases had no gene match. The CDR3 DNA reads TGTGCCAGCAGCGTAGGAAGCGGACAGGGGGACTATGGCTACACCTTC. It specifies CASSVGSGQGDYGYTF.

This clonotype was detected ten times or more. J is TRBJ2-7 and V is TRBV7-9, with D perhaps matching TRBD1 or TRBD2 (5 bases each). Germline lookup yields CDR1 SEHNR and CDR2 FQNEAQ (reference sequence). Trimming took 5 bases from V and 0 from J, leaving 14 bases between them. This CDR3 comprises 15 residues. DNA for the CDR3: TGTGCCAGCAGCATAGGGGACCGAAGCTCCTACGAGCAGTACTTC. Encoded protein: CASSIGDRSSYEQYF.

There are many counts of this clonotype. V is TRBV5-1 and J is TRBJ1-6; D gene uncertain. V was cut by 2 bases and J by 5 bases, with 8 bases left in between. CDR1 and CDR2 from the germline V gene are SGHRS and YFSETQ. This CDR3 is built from 14 residues. The CDR3 here is CASSFDTHNSPLHF. CDR3 bases: TGCGCCAGCAGCTTCGACACCCATAATTCACCCCTCCACTTT.

The chain combines TRBV10-3 with TRBJ2-5; TRBD1 aligns across 7 bases. Germline CDR1 ENHRY, CDR2 SYGVKD. The length of the CDR3 is 15 residues. J lost 5 bases, V lost 0 bases, and 6 bases had no gene match. For the CDR3, the DNA is TGTGCCATCAGTGAGTCTGGGACAGTTGGGGAGACCCAGTACTTC. Translating gives CAISESGTVGETQYF.

This clonotype was observed a handful of times. The chain carries TRBV12-3 or TRBV12-4 and TRBJ2-2, with 7 bases identical to TRBD1. The V segment lost 6 bases and the J segment 4 bases; nucleotides outside the gene matches: 14. This CDR3 region has 17 residues. CDR3 residues: CASRSTFDRVGTGELFF. The CDR3 DNA is TGTGCCAGCAGGTCGACCTTTGACAGGGTCGGCACCGGGGAGCTGTTTTTT.

This clonotype was counted between two and nine times. V and J are TRBV12-3 or TRBV12-4 and TRBJ2-7, with TRBD2 identical over 8 bases. This CDR3 is built from 17 residues. The V and J ends lost 5 bases and 3 bases, in that order; junction bases with no gene match: 15. The CDR3 here is CASSQRQRGRYFYEQYF. The CDR3, as DNA: TGTGCCAGCAGTCAACGTCAGCGGGGGCGCTACTTCTACGAGCAGTACTTC.

This clonotype was recorded at least ten times. J is TRBJ1-2 and V is TRBV12-3 or TRBV12-4; possibly TRBD1 for D (5 bases). This CDR3 is 14 amino acids long. V was cut by 6 bases and J by 2 bases, with 13 bases left in between. The CDR3 DNA is TGTGCCAGCAGCCGAACGGGGGTGAACTATGGCTACACCTTC. As protein: CASSRTGVNYGYTF.

This clonotype was seen a handful of times. The chain's CDR3 is CASSPGRALGTQYF. The CDR3 region has the DNA TGTGCCAGCAGCCCGGGACGGGCTCTTGGGACCCAGTACTTC. The chain couples TRBV3-1 to TRBJ2-5; D is tentatively TRBD1 or TRBD2 (5 bases each). The CDR3 totals 14 residues. In germline, CDR1 is LGHDT, CDR2 YNNKEL (reference sequence). The ends were cut back, 4 bases at V and 7 bases at J, with 16 bases in the middle.

This clonotype occurred once. Possible read error: a much larger clone is one base away. This sequence joins TRBV10-3 and TRBJ1-2, with D unresolved. The V end lost 6 bases, the J end lost 4 bases, and 12 bases lay between the germline ends. Germline CDR1 and CDR2: ENHRY and SYGVKD. The CDR3 runs to 13 residues. The chain's CDR3 is CAIRTGRAYGYTF. The CDR3 nucleotides read TGTGCCATCAGAACCGGACGGGCCTATGGCTACACCTTC.